What follows is one T cell receptor (beta chain) and its context. What it binds is not known. The sample comes from a study of OX40 agonist ivuxolimab in advanced cancers. Whole-study findings and limits: There were, on average, more expanded clones in CD8+ T cells than in CD4+. Relatively little clonal expansion, among the lowest observed, appeared in partial responders at 0.1-3.0 mg/kg. In the expanded peripheral T cells, antigen specificity was never determined.

This CDR3 comprises 14 residues. Germline V gene sequence: CDR1 MNHEY, CDR2 SMNVEV (reference sequence). The trim removed 3 bases at V and 0 bases at J, leaving 0 bases unmatched. TCRdb keeps only in-frame clones here, not all; method: immunoSEQ multiplex PCR. The table shows approximately 90,000 clones, with roughly 89% occurring only once. This sequence joins TRBV27 and TRBJ2-7, with 9 nucleotides matching TRBD2. The sample consisted of CD4+ or CD8+ T cells sorted from blood, taken in a trial of the OX40 agonist ivuxolimab. The sequence was collected from an adult with an advanced solid tumor such as melanoma, head and neck, liver or kidney cancer. CDR3 DNA sequence: TGTGCCAGCAGTTTGCGGGAGGGCTCCTACGAGCAGTACTTC. It translates to CASSLREGSYEQYF.